Included here is one T cell receptor beta chain sequence, with context. These data are taken from a study of blood T cell repertoires in COVID-19. Germline CDR1 and CDR2: MGHRA and YSYEKL. Trimming shortened V by 5 bases and J by 6 bases, and 23 bases separated the two germline ends. This CDR3 is built from 16 residues. This table comes from immunoSEQ multiplex PCR, and its TCRdb copy is limited to in-frame clones, with some not included. The sample gives more than 300,000 clones, roughly 90% of which show up once; roughly 3.6% is in the top ten. The TCR comes from a woman aged 25 to 39 who had been exposed to COVID-19. This sequence joins TRBV4-1 and TRBJ2-7; D is uncertain. Material: PBMCs or T cells enriched from blood (not recorded which). This CDR3 is CASSSLPVPVSLEQYF. The CDR3 DNA is TGCGCCAGCAGCTCCCTCCCCGTACCAGTTTCCCTCGAGCAGTACTTC.